Reported below is one TCR beta chain. As yet, its antigen is unknown. The V gene end was trimmed by 2 bases and the J gene end by 2 bases; junction bases not matched to a gene: 6. Germline V gives CDR1 SGHAT, CDR2 FQDESV (reference sequence). This CDR3 has 16 residues. This entry is derived from a study of T cells in Graves' hyperthyroidism and ophthalmopathy. Findings and caveats of the study: Most clonotypes that expanded in the thyroid above 0.001 also showed up in blood. In validation, the model predicted ophthalmopathy. These predictions came a median roughly 7.1 months before onset.

It was RNA transcripts that yielded the amplified TCR beta CDR3 regions. HTBI primers drove first-round RT-PCR of the TCR CDR3. TCRdb re-called the multiplex PCR reads through MiXCR, storing one row per CDR3 protein. This sample carries hundreds of thousands of distinct CDR3 sequences, about 18% of them seen once, and the ten largest clones take 3.7%. The rearrangement joins TRBV11-1 to TRBJ1-5; TRBD1 matches at 7 bases. Input material: blood. The clonotype comes from a woman younger than 35 with Graves' hyperthyroidism. The CDR3 here is CASSLNRDSGNQPQHF. The CDR3 DNA is TGTGCCAGCAGCTTAAACCGGGACAGTGGCAATCAGCCCCAGCATTTT.